Presented here are 24 T cell receptor beta chains from one specimen sequenced in a study of T cells in tumors after PD-1 blockade. The repertoire was sequenced with immunoSEQ multiplex PCR; TCRdb's copy has only in-frame clones and lacks some. The sample carries 60,000 to 75,000 clones, approximately 79% recorded once. The sample consisted of PBMCs, taken after anti-PD-1 treatment. Receptors were obtained from a human donor with basal cell carcinoma.

This chain joins TRBV11-1 and TRBJ1-5, with D hard to call. Trimming shortened V by 1 base and J by 6 bases, and 7 bases separated the two germline ends. This CDR3 spans 13 amino acids. Germline lookup yields CDR1 SGHAT and CDR2 FQDESV (reference sequence). The CDR3 reads CASSLDRIQPQHF. The CDR3 DNA sequence: TGTGCCAGCAGCTTAGATCGAATTCAGCCCCAGCATTTT.

As DNA, the CDR3 is TGCGCCAGCAGCTTGGAGTTTAGTAGCGGGGGAAAGACCCAGTACTTC. Protein sequence: CASSLEFSSGGKTQYF. The J gene is TRBJ2-5, the V gene TRBV5-1; 9 bases are a match to TRBD2. The CDR3 covers 16 residues. CDR1 SGHRS and CDR2 YFSETQ come from the germline V gene. V was pared by 0 bases and J by 6 bases, with 9 bases of the junction left unmatched.

J is TRBJ2-7 and V is TRBV18; 7 nucleotides match TRBD1. This CDR3 has 16 amino acids. J gave up 1 base and V 4 bases, and 10 bases lay outside the gene matches. Germline loops: CDR1 KGHSH, CDR2 LQKENI. Written as DNA, the CDR3 is TGTGCCAGCTCACAGACCGACAGGGCTTTATCCTACGAGCAGTACTTC. The encoded protein is CASSQTDRALSYEQYF.

This clone qualifies as medium-sized. The rearrangement links TRBV6-4 to TRBJ2-3; TRBD2 agrees at 13 bases. Per the germline V gene, CDR1 is MRHNA and CDR2 is SNTAGT. The ends lost 5 bases at V and 2 bases at J; junction bases unmatched: 1. CDR3 length: 15 amino acids. CDR3 protein: CASSTSGGATDTQYF. The CDR3 DNA sequence: TGTGCCAGCAGTACTAGCGGGGGGGCCACAGATACGCAGTATTTT.

The CDR3, as DNA: TGTGCCAGCAAAGGAGCGGGGGGGATAGATACGCAGTATTTT. Translating gives CASKGAGGIDTQYF. The rearrangement joins TRBV28 to TRBJ2-3; TRBD2 agrees at 10 bases. V shed 7 bases, J shed 5 bases, and the junction held 6 bases outside the gene matches. In germline, CDR1 is MDHEN, CDR2 SYDVKM. This CDR3 spans 14 amino acids.

The chain employs TRBV29-1 and TRBJ1-2, with D possibly TRBD1 on 6 matching bases. The V end was cut by 6 bases, the J end by 7 bases, with 27 bases between. The germline CDR1 and CDR2 sequences are SQVTM and ANQGSEA. The CDR3 sequence is 16 residues long. CDR3 in amino acids: CSVELDRAPRGAGYTF. The CDR3 nucleotides are TGCAGCGTGGAACTGGACAGAGCCCCTCGGGGTGCTGGCTACACCTTC.

V usage is TRBV10-3 and J usage is TRBJ1-5; no definite D call. V was cut by 3 bases and J by 4 bases, with 13 bases left in between. This CDR3 comprises 15 residues. The germline V gene has CDR1 ENHRY and CDR2 SYGVKD. The CDR3 DNA follows: TGTGCCATCAGTGACCCCTCGGGTAATAATCAGCCCCAGCATTTT. Its protein is CAISDPSGNNQPQHF.

In its sample, this clone was seen a few times. The chain is built from TRBV11-1 and TRBJ2-7; the match to TRBD1 covers 8 bases. Germline V gene lookup returns CDR1 SGHAT and CDR2 FQDESV (reference sequence). The V segment lost 6 bases and the J segment 2 bases; nucleotides outside the gene matches: 6. The CDR3 has 14 amino acids. Here the CDR3 DNA reads TGTGCCAGCAGTCCCGGACAGGGAACCTACGAGCAGTACTTC. It yields the protein CASSPGQGTYEQYF.

J is TRBJ1-2 and V is TRBV25-1; TRBD1 might be the D (5 bases). The ends were cut back, 2 bases at V and 4 bases at J, with 8 bases in the middle. In germline, CDR1 is MGHDK, CDR2 SYGVNS. This CDR3 is 13 amino acids long. DNA of the CDR3: TGTGCCAGCAGTGAAGGGGGAACCTATGGCTACACCTTC. The encoded protein is CASSEGGTYGYTF.

The rearrangement joins TRBV27 to TRBJ2-1, with D perhaps being TRBD1 or TRBD2 (5 bases each). CDR1 MNHEY and CDR2 SMNVEV come from the germline V gene (reference sequence). This CDR3 has 15 residues. Trimming cost V 5 bases and J 6 bases, with 17 bases left between them. The CDR3 region has the DNA TGTGCCAGCAGTCGTGGGGGAAGCTATTCCAATGAGCAGTTCTTC. Its protein product is CASSRGGSYSNEQFF.

This sequence joins TRBV6-5 and TRBJ2-2, with D unclear. CDR1 is MNHEY, CDR2 SVGAGI, per germline. The CDR3 covers 13 residues. Trimming pared 2 bases from V and 4 bases from J, leaving 5 bases between. The CDR3 sequence: CASSYQRTGELFF. The CDR3 nucleotides read TGTGCCAGCAGTTACCAGCGCACCGGGGAGCTGTTTTTT.

This clone has a single count. This chain links TRBV6-6 with TRBJ1-6; D remains ambiguous. CDR1 and CDR2 (germline): MNHNY, SVGAGI (reference sequence). The CDR3 spans 15 residues. Trimming left V 7 bases short and J 7 bases short, with 17 bases between. As DNA, the CDR3 is TGTGCCAGCACCCCCGGTGGAGGGTCAAATTCACCCCTCCACTTT. This encodes CASTPGGGSNSPLHF.

The chain has TRBV10-2 and TRBJ2-7, with 7 bases fitting TRBD1. Looked up from germline, CDR1 is WSHSY and CDR2 is SAAADI. This CDR3 spans 13 amino acids. Unmatched junction bases numbered 4, after V lost 6 bases and J lost 2 bases. The CDR3 spells CASSGTETYEQYF. CDR3 nucleotide sequence: TGCGCCAGCAGCGGGACAGAGACCTACGAGCAGTACTTC.

The chain carries TRBV3-1 (or the pseudogene TRBV3-2) and TRBJ1-4; tentatively, D is TRBD1 (5 bases). V was cut by 3 bases and J by 0 bases, with 14 bases left in between. The CDR3 extends over 17 amino acids. Germline loops: CDR1 LGHDT, CDR2 YNNKEL (reference sequence). The CDR3 DNA sequence: TGTGCCAGCAGCCATCAGGGAGTAGCGACAACTAATGAAAAACTGTTTTTT. Its translation: CASSHQGVATTNEKLFF.

The CDR3, as DNA: TGTGCCAGCAGCTTTGCTCCTTTGGGATCCTACAATGAGCAGTTCTTC. Translation: CASSFAPLGSYNEQFF. This rearrangement joins TRBV7-2 to TRBJ2-1; unclear D gene. CDR1 is SGHTA, CDR2 FQGNSA, per germline. The length of the CDR3 is 16 residues. V gave up 3 bases and J gave up 1 base, with 13 bases separating them.

The chain joins TRBV30 to TRBJ2-7, with 9 nucleotides matching TRBD1. The CDR3 length is 13 residues. Looked up from germline, CDR1 is GTSNPN and CDR2 is SVGIG (reference sequence). J was trimmed by 3 bases and V by 3 bases; bases with no gene match: 3. CDR3 sequence reads: CAWSKGQGYEQYF. The CDR3 DNA follows: TGTGCCTGGAGCAAGGGACAGGGCTACGAGCAGTACTTC. Drawing the rest from reference TRBV30 and TRBJ2-7, the complete variable domain is SQTIHQWPATLVQPVGSPLSLECTVEGTSNPNLYWYRQAAGRGLQLLFYSVGIGQISSEVPQNLSASRPQDRQFILSSKKLLLSDSGFYLCAWSKGQGYEQYFGPGTRLTVT.

The chain employs TRBV27 and TRBJ2-3; D could derive from TRBD1 or TRBD2 (6 bases each). V was trimmed by 7 bases and J by 2 bases, leaving 13 bases between them. The germline V gene encodes CDR1 MNHEY and CDR2 SMNVEV (reference sequence). The CDR3 totals 14 residues. DNA for the CDR3: TGTGCCAGCACCTGGGGGGCCACCACAGATACGCAGTATTTT. Protein: CASTWGATTDTQYF.

This clone was seen a handful of times. The chain carries TRBV19 and TRBJ1-5; tentatively, D is TRBD1 (6 bases). Germline lookup yields CDR1 LNHDA and CDR2 SQIVND (reference sequence). The CDR3 has 16 amino acids. V was shortened by 2 bases and J by 0 bases, with 11 bases between the two germline ends. The CDR3 spells CASSIRGEYSNQPQHF. CDR3 DNA sequence: TGTGCCAGTAGTATAAGGGGGGAATATAGCAATCAGCCCCAGCATTTT.

The chain's CDR3 is CASSLEAGKNYGYTF. The CDR3 DNA is TGCGCCAGCAGCTTGGAGGCAGGGAAGAACTATGGCTACACCTTC. V gene TRBV5-1 combines with J gene TRBJ1-2, with D perhaps matching TRBD1 (5 bases). The CDR3 spans 15 residues. Trimming shortened V by 0 bases and J by 2 bases, and 11 bases separated the two germline ends. Germline V gene sequence: CDR1 SGHRS, CDR2 YFSETQ.

The chain recombines TRBV28 with TRBJ1-6, with D hard to call. The CDR3 extends over 14 amino acids. The V and J ends lost 5 bases and 7 bases respectively, with 12 bases between them. Germline loops: CDR1 MDHEN, CDR2 SYDVKM. The CDR3 DNA follows: TGTGCCAGCAGTACCCCGGGTAGCAATTCACCCCTCCACTTT. Its translation is CASSTPGSNSPLHF.

The chain recombines TRBV19 with TRBJ2-5, with 10 bases aligning to TRBD1. This CDR3 is built from 14 residues. Germline CDR1 is LNHDA and CDR2 is SQIVND (reference sequence). V lost 6 bases, J lost 5 bases, and 6 bases stayed unmatched. CDR3 sequence: CASSVTGGSETQYF. CDR3 nucleotide sequence: TGTGCCAGTAGCGTGACAGGGGGCTCGGAGACCCAGTACTTC. The full variable domain, completed using reference TRBV19 and TRBJ2-5, is DGGITQSPKYLFRKEGQNVTLSCEQNLNHDAMYWYRQDPGQGLRLIYYSQIVNDFQKGDIAEGYSVSREKKESFPLTVTSAQKNPTAFYLCASSVTGGSETQYFGPGTRLLVL.

The genes are TRBV2 and TRBJ2-2; D gene ambiguous. Germline CDR1 reads SNHLY; CDR2 reads FYNNEI. V lost 7 bases and J lost 1, with 7 bases in between. The CDR3 has 13 amino acids. The CDR3 region has the DNA TGTGCCAGCAAGACGGTGAACACCGGGGAGCTGTTTTTT. Amino acids: CASKTVNTGELFF.

This chain joins TRBV5-1 and TRBJ2-7; 9 bases agree with TRBD1. The V and J ends lost 5 bases and 2 bases, in that order; junction bases with no gene match: 5. The CDR3 sequence is 14 residues long. The germline CDR1 and CDR2 sequences are SGHRS and YFSETQ. In DNA form, the CDR3 reads TGCGCCAGCAGTTTTGACAGGGGGACCTACGAGCAGTACTTC. As protein: CASSFDRGTYEQYF.

The rearrangement joins TRBV24-1 to TRBJ1-2; no definite D call. CDR1 is KGHDR, CDR2 SFDVKD, per germline. This CDR3 is 16 amino acids long. Trimming took 1 base from V and 0 from J, leaving 11 bases between them. The CDR3 coding sequence is TGTGCCACCAGTGATTTTACCCTAAGTACTAACTATGGCTACACCTTC. Translating it yields CATSDFTLSTNYGYTF.